This passage covers 27 T cell receptor beta chains from one sample sequenced in a study of PD-1 blockade in classical Hodgkin lymphoma. Relapses following autologous stem cell transplantation were seen in all patients, with brentuximab vedotin exposure varying. This table comes from immunoSEQ multiplex PCR, and its TCRdb copy is limited to in-frame clones, with some not included. This sample has some 41,000 clones; approximately 70% occur once, and the top ten carry approximately 3%. The material was peripheral blood mononuclear cells (PBMCs), obtained before the second cycle of nivolumab. These receptor sequences come from a human donor with classical Hodgkin lymphoma.

V and J are TRBV6-1 and TRBJ2-7; either TRBD1 or TRBD2 may fit D (6 bases each). Germline CDR1 and CDR2: MNHNS and SASEGT. Trimming took off 5 bases at V and 5 bases at J, with 19 bases between the two ends. CDR3 length equals 15 residues. The CDR3 loop reads CASSPRMTGGDEQYF. The DNA for the CDR3 is TGTGCCAGCAGTCCACGAATGACAGGAGGGGACGAGCAGTACTTC.

The chain employs TRBV18 and TRBJ1-5, with TRBD1 as a possible D gene (5 bases). Trimming pared 2 bases from V and 3 bases from J, leaving 8 bases between. Germline loops: CDR1 KGHSH, CDR2 LQKENI. This CDR3 region has 14 residues. Here the CDR3 DNA reads TGTGCCAGCTCACCAGAGGGGAACAATCAGCCCCAGCATTTT. Protein: CASSPEGNNQPQHF.

The chain employs TRBV13 and TRBJ2-5; 14 bases are a match to TRBD2. V gave up 5 bases and J gave up 4 bases; unmatched junction bases: 24. Germline V gene data show CDR1 as PRHDT and CDR2 as FYEKMQ (reference sequence). The CDR3 loop spans 22 amino acids. CDR3: CASSPHSLRLAGGQGYRETQYF. CDR3 in DNA: TGTGCCAGCAGCCCCCACTCTCTTAGACTAGCGGGGGGGCAGGGATATCGAGAGACCCAGTACTTC.

J is TRBJ2-3 and V is TRBV28, with unresolved D. Germline CDR1 and CDR2: MDHEN and SYDVKM. There are 13 residues in the CDR3. V was shortened by 2 bases and J by 2 bases, with 5 bases between the two germline ends. CDR3 protein: CASSLLVTDTQYF. The CDR3 DNA is TGTGCCAGCAGTTTACTAGTCACAGATACGCAGTATTTT.

This chain uses TRBV7-9 with TRBJ2-6, with no clear D. The CDR3 length is 12 residues. Trimming removed 4 bases at V and 19 bases at J, with 17 bases between. Germline-derived CDR1 and CDR2 are SEHNR and FQNEAQ (reference sequence). The CDR3 loop reads CASSSVRDLVTF. The CDR3 DNA is TGTGCCAGCAGCTCGGTCCGTGATCTAGTCACTTTC.

V and J are TRBV25-1 and TRBJ2-7; perhaps TRBD2 as D (5 bases). CDR1 and CDR2 (germline): MGHDK, SYGVNS. Trimming stripped 1 base from V and 0 bases from J, with 13 bases between. The CDR3 contains 16 residues. The CDR3 loop is CASSELGGGSSYEQYF. The CDR3 DNA reads as TGTGCCAGCAGTGAATTAGGAGGAGGATCCTCCTACGAGCAGTACTTC.

The chain employs TRBV29-1 and TRBJ1-5; tentative D call: TRBD1 (6 bases). The CDR3 has 20 amino acids. The germline V and J ends were trimmed by 8 bases and 0 bases, with 32 bases remaining between them. Germline V gene lookup returns CDR1 SQVTM and CDR2 ANQGSEA. CDR3 in amino acids: CSRLSDRITSGGYSNQPQHF. The CDR3 DNA sequence: TGCAGCCGATTAAGCGACAGGATAACCTCAGGTGGGTATAGCAATCAGCCCCAGCATTTT.

The chain carries TRBV7-2 and TRBJ2-1; D is possibly TRBD2 (5 bases). Trimming took off 4 bases at V and 8 bases at J, with 21 bases between the two ends. Germline-derived CDR1 and CDR2 are SGHTA and FQGNSA. CDR3 length equals 16 residues. The CDR3 DNA is TGTGCCAGCAGCTCACCTACCGCTTGGGAGTCACATGAGCAGTTCTTC. This encodes CASSSPTAWESHEQFF.

This clone is a singleton in its sample. The chain recombines TRBV7-9 with TRBJ2-7; D may correspond to TRBD1 or TRBD2 (5 bases each). The CDR3 totals 14 residues. Germline V gene lookup returns CDR1 SEHNR and CDR2 FQNEAQ (reference sequence). Trimming left V 5 bases short and J 0 bases short, with 11 bases between. CDR3 sequence (DNA): TGTGCCAGCAGCCCGGAGGACATCTCCTACGAGCAGTACTTC. As protein: CASSPEDISYEQYF.

The rearrangement links TRBV2 to TRBJ2-7, with D unclear. V was shortened by 6 bases and J by 2 bases, with 5 bases between the two germline ends. This CDR3 spans 11 amino acids. Per germline, CDR1 SNHLY and CDR2 FYNNEI. The CDR3 bases are TGTGCCAGCAGCCAGACCTACGAGCAGTACTTC. Translation: CASSQTYEQYF.

The chain employs TRBV15 and TRBJ2-3, with TRBD2 matching over 7 bases. The V gene's germline CDR1 is LNHNV and CDR2 YYDKDF (reference sequence). The CDR3 loop spans 18 amino acids. The V gene end was trimmed by 0 bases and the J gene end by 3 bases; junction bases not matched to a gene: 12. In DNA, the CDR3 is TGTGCCACCAGCAGAGATGGCGGATTTAGCGGGCGGACAGATACGCAGTATTTT. It codes for CATSRDGGFSGRTDTQYF.

The rearrangement joins TRBV10-3 to TRBJ1-2, with a possible D match to TRBD1 (5 bases). The CDR3 has 16 residues. V gave up 0 bases and J gave up 4 bases, with 15 bases separating them. CDR1 is ENHRY and CDR2 is SYGVKD in the germline V gene. The chain's CDR3 is CAISESKLGRLYGYTF. The CDR3, as DNA: TGTGCCATCAGTGAGTCGAAGCTGGGGCGCCTCTATGGCTACACCTTC.

V usage is TRBV15 and J usage is TRBJ1-5, with 8 nucleotides matching TRBD1. This CDR3 is built from 14 residues. The V gene's germline CDR1 is LNHNV and CDR2 YYDKDF (reference sequence). V lost 3 bases and J lost 4; bases outside the gene matches: 2. The CDR3 spells CATSRQGANQPQHF. The CDR3 bases are TGTGCCACCAGCAGGCAGGGGGCTAATCAGCCCCAGCATTTT.

This clone was seen a single time. The chain carries TRBV2 and TRBJ2-7; D perhaps matches TRBD1 (5 bases). From germline, CDR1 is SNHLY and CDR2 FYNNEI. V lost 6 bases, J lost 4 bases, and 10 bases lay in between. The CDR3 sequence is 12 residues long. This CDR3 is CASRWGAYEQYF. In DNA, the CDR3 is TGTGCCAGCAGGTGGGGCGCGTACGAGCAGTACTTC. Full variable domain (remainder filled in from reference TRBV2 and TRBJ2-7): EPEVTQTPSHQVTQMGQEVILRCVPISNHLYFYWYRQILGQKVEFLVSFYNNEISEKSEIFDDQFSVERPDGSNFTLKIRSTKLEDSAMYFCASRWGAYEQYFGPGTRLTVT.

The V gene is TRBV29-1, the J gene TRBJ1-2; no clear D. The CDR3 has 14 residues. Germline-derived CDR1 and CDR2 are SQVTM and ANQGSEA. V was cut by 4 bases and J by 6 bases, with 18 bases left in between. The CDR3 sequence is CSVALEARSHGYTF. The CDR3 nucleotides are TGCAGCGTTGCCCTCGAGGCTAGGTCTCATGGCTACACCTTC.

This clone was seen a single time. J is TRBJ2-2 and V is TRBV7-3; 10 bases are a match to TRBD1. Germline trimming cut 3 bases from V and 0 bases from J; bases unmatched to any gene: 10. The CDR3 has 19 residues. Germline V gene sequence: CDR1 SGHTA, CDR2 FQGTGA. The CDR3 DNA sequence: TGTGCCAGCAGCTTTACGGGGACAGGGGTCCTTACGAACACCGGGGAGCTGTTTTTT. Its protein product is CASSFTGTGVLTNTGELFF.

A few counts support this clone. This chain uses TRBV10-3 with TRBJ1-4, with D perhaps TRBD1 (5 bases). Germline CDR1 is ENHRY and CDR2 is SYGVKD. There are 15 residues in the CDR3. The germline V and J ends were trimmed by 4 bases and 5 bases, with 14 bases remaining between them. For the CDR3, the DNA is TGTGCCATCAGTGGGGAGACAGCAGGAAATGAAAAACTGTTTTTT. Its translation is CAISGETAGNEKLFF.

The genes are TRBV28 and TRBJ1-2, with D hard to call. There are 15 residues in the CDR3. Trimming left V 3 bases short and J 2 bases short, with 13 bases between. Germline CDR1 and CDR2: MDHEN and SYDVKM. The CDR3 bases are TGTGCCAGCAGTTTGCGAATTAAACTCAACTATGGCTACACCTTC. Protein product: CASSLRIKLNYGYTF.

The V and J genes are TRBV7-2 and TRBJ2-5; 8 bases align to TRBD2. The J call may be faulty, since TRBJ2-7 better matches the DNA end. Germline V gene sequence: CDR1 SGHTA, CDR2 FQGNSA. The CDR3 extends over 14 amino acids. CDR3 residues: CASSLVAGRGEQYF. As DNA, the CDR3 is TGTGCCAGCAGCTTAGTGGCCGGGAGGGGCGAGCAGTACTTC.

The V call is TRBV29-1, the J call TRBJ1-1; 10 bases align to TRBD1. The CDR3 is 14 amino acids. CDR1 SQVTM and CDR2 ANQGSEA come from the germline V gene. The junction had 13 bases not matched to a gene; V was cut back by 4 bases and J by 11 bases. CDR3 DNA: TGCAGCGTTGTGACAGCGGGACAGGGGCATGAGGCTTTCTTT. Its translation is CSVVTAGQGHEAFF.

This rearrangement joins TRBV6-6 to TRBJ1-1; tentatively, D is TRBD1 (5 bases). V dropped 5 bases and J dropped 7 bases, with 8 bases sitting between them. Germline V gene lookup returns CDR1 MNHNY and CDR2 SVGAGI (reference sequence). The CDR3 loop spans 11 amino acids. The CDR3 region has the DNA TGTGCCAGCAGTCATGGGGGTGAAGCTTTCTTT. It is translated as CASSHGGEAFF.

CDR3: CAWSVLADTQYF. CDR3 DNA: TGTGCCTGGAGTGTGCTCGCAGATACGCAGTATTTT. The chain joins TRBV30 to TRBJ2-3; D unclear. Deletions cut 0 bases from V and 4 bases from J, with 5 bases between. CDR1 and CDR2 from the germline V gene are GTSNPN and SVGIG (reference sequence). The CDR3 spans 12 residues.

J is TRBJ2-1 and V is TRBV19; 8 bases line up with TRBD1. Per the germline V gene, CDR1 is LNHDA and CDR2 is SQIVND (reference sequence). The V and J ends lost 3 bases and 1 base, in that order; junction bases with no gene match: 2. The CDR3 totals 15 residues. The CDR3: CASSIQGASYNEQFF. The CDR3 DNA sequence: TGTGCCAGTAGTATTCAGGGGGCTTCCTACAATGAGCAGTTCTTC. Based on the CDR3 plus reference TRBV19 and TRBJ2-1, the full variable domain is DGGITQSPKYLFRKEGQNVTLSCEQNLNHDAMYWYRQDPGQGLRLIYYSQIVNDFQKGDIAEGYSVSREKKESFPLTVTSAQKNPTAFYLCASSIQGASYNEQFFGPGTRLTVL.

The V gene is TRBV7-2, the J gene TRBJ1-3; TRBD1 might be the D (5 bases). The CDR3 loop spans 15 amino acids. The germline V gene encodes CDR1 SGHTA and CDR2 FQGNSA. V lost 5 bases, J lost 4 bases, and 15 bases lay in between. The CDR3 sequence: CASSQSFGGGNTIYF. As DNA, the CDR3 is TGTGCCAGCAGCCAATCTTTTGGGGGGGGAAACACCATATATTTT.

The rearrangement uses TRBV29-1 and TRBJ2-1; 14 bases are shared with TRBD2. After removal of 7 bases from V and 7 bases from J, the junction contained 3 bases not matched to a gene. Germline CDR1 and CDR2: SQVTM and ANQGSEA. CDR3 length: 13 residues. The DNA for the CDR3 is TGCAGCGGGGGACTAGCGGGAGTTAATGAGCAGTTCTTC. Translating it yields CSGGLAGVNEQFF.

On this clone itself: The same CDR3 arises from other DNA sequences in this sample as well. The genes are TRBV4-2 and TRBJ2-7, with a tentative D call TRBD2 (6 bases). Germline V gene lookup returns CDR1 LGHNA and CDR2 YNFKEQ. This CDR3 has 14 residues. Trimming removed 1 base from V and 3 bases from J, with 10 bases in between. CDR3 protein: CASSQAGGNYEQYF. CDR3 DNA sequence: TGTGCCAGCAGCCAAGCGGGCGGGAACTACGAGCAGTACTTC.

This clone appeared once. The rearrangement uses TRBV25-1 and TRBJ1-2; D is unresolved. V lost 8 bases to trimming and J lost 4 bases, with 11 bases between them. The germline V gene encodes CDR1 MGHDK and CDR2 SYGVNS. The CDR3 length is 12 residues. The DNA of the CDR3 is TGTGCCAGCGGGCCAATCGGCTATGGCTACACCTTC. This sequence encodes CASGPIGYGYTF.